This TCR beta chain was retrieved from a study of CD4 T cells in relation to SARS-CoV-2 and coronaviruses. Study background: TCR beta CDR3s were sequenced after roughly nine-day antigen culture of PBMCs. Convalescent patients had median age 38.5 years, range roughly 20 to 80.

Data came from immunoSEQ multiplex PCR; TCRdb stores just in-frame clones and leaves some out. This table holds about 41,000 clones, approximately 82% found once. The CDR3 spans 18 residues. V was shortened by 5 bases and J by 1 base, with 23 bases between the two germline ends. In germline, CDR1 is ENHRY, CDR2 SYGVKD. Concerning this clone: The antigen remains unidentified.

For roughly 11 days, about 9.9 x 10^4 sorted CD4+ cells grew with T cell-depleted PBMCs and CEF. The chain recombines TRBV10-3 with TRBJ2-5; D is perhaps TRBD1 or TRBD2 (5 bases each). This receptor was obtained from an adult with COVID-19. Input material: naive CD4+ T cells from PBMCs, cultured in vitro. Subset meaning: naive CD4+ T cells isolated by negative enrichment. The CDR3 reads CAISSTLEKGSFQETQYF. CDR3 in DNA: TGTGCCATCAGTTCCACCCTCGAGAAGGGGAGTTTCCAAGAGACCCAGTACTTC.